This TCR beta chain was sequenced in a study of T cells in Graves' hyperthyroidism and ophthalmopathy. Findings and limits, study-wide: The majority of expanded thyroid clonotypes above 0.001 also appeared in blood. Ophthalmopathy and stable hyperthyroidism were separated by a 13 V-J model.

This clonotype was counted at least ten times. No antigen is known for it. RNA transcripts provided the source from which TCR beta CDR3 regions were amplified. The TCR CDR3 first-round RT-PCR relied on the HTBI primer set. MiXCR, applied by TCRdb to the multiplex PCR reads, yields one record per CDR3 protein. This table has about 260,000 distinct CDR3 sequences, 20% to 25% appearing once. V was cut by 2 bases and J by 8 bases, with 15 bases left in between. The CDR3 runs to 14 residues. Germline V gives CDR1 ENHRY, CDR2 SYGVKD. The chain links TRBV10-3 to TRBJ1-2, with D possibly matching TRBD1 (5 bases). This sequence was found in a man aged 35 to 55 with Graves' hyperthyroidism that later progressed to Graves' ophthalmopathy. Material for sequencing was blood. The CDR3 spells CAISEMDTDEGYTF. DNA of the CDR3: TGTGCCATCAGTGAGATGGACACCGACGAGGGCTACACCTTC.